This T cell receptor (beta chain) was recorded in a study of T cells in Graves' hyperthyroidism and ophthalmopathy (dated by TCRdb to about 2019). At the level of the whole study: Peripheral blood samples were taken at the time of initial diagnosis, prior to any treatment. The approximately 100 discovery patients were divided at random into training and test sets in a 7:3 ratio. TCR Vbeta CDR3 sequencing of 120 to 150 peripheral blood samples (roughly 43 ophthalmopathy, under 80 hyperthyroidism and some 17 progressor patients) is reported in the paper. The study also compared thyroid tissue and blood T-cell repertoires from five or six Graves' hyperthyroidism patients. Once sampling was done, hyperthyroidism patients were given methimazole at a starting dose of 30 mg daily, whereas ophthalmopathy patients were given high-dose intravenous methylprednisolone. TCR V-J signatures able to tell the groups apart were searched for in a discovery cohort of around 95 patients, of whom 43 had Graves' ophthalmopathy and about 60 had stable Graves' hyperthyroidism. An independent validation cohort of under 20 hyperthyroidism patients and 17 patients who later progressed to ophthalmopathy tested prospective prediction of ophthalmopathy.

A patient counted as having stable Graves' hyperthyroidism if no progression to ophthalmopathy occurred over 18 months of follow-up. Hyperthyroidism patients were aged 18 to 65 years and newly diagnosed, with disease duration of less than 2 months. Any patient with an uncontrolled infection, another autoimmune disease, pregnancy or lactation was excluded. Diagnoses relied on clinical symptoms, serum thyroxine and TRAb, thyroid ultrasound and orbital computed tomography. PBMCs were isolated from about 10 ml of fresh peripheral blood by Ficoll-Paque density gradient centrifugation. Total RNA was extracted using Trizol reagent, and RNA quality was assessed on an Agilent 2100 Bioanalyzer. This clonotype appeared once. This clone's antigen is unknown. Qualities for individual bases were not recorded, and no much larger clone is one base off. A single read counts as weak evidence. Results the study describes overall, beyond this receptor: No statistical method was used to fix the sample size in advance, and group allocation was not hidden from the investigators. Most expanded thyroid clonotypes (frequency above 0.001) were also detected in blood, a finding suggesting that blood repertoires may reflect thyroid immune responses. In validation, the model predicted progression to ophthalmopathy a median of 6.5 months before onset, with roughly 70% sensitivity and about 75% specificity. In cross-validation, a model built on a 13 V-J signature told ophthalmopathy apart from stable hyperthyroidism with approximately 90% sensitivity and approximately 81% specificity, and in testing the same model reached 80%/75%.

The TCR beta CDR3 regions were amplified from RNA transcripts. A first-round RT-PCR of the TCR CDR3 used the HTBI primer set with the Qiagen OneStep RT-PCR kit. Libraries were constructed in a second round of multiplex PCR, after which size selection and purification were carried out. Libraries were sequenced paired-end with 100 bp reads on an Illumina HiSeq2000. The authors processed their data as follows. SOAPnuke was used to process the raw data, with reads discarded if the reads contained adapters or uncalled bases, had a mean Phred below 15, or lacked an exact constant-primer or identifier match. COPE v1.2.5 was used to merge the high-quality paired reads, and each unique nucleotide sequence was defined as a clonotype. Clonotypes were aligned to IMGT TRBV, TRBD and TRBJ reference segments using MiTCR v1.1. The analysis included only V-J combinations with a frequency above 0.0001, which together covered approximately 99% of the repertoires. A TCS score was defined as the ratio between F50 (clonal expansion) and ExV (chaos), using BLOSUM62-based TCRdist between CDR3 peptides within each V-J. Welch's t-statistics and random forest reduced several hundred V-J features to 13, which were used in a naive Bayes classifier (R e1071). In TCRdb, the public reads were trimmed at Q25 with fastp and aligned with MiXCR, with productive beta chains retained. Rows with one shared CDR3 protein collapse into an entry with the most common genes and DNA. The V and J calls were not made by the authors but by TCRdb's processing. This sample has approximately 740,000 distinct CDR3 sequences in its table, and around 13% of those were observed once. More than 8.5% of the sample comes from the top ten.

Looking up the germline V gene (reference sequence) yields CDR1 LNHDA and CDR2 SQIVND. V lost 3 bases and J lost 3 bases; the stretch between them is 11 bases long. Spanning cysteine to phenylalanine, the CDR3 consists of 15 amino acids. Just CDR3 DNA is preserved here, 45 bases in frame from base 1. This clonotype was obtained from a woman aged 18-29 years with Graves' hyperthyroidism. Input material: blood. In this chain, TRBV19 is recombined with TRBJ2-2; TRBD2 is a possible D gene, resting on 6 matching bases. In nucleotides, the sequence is TGTGCCAGTAGTATTGCGGGGCCGGACACCGGGGAGCTGTTTTTT. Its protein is CASSIAGPDTGELFF.